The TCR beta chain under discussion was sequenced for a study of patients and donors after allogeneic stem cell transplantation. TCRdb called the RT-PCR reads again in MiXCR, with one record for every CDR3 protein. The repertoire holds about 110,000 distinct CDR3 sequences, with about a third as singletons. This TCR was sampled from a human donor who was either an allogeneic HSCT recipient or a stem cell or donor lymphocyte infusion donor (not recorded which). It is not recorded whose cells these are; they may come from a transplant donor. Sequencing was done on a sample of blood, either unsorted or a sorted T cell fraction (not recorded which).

For the CDR3, the DNA is TGTGCCAGCAGTTGGGGACCGGGACTAGCGGTACACGAGCAGTACTTC. It codes for CASSWGPGLAVHEQYF. The rearrangement joins TRBV7-9 to TRBJ2-7, with TRBD2 identical over 11 bases. Germline V gives CDR1 SEHNR, CDR2 FQNEAQ (reference sequence). V shed 6 bases, J shed 5 bases, and the junction held 12 bases outside the gene matches. There are 16 residues in the CDR3.